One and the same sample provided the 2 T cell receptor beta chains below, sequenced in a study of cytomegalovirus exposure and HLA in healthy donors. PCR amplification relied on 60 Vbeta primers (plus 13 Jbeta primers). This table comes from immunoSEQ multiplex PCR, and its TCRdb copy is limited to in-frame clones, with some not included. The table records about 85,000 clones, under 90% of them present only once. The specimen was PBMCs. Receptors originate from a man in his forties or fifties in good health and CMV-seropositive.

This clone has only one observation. CDR3 in amino acids: CASSLNLFDGYTF. The CDR3 coding sequence is TGTGCCAGCAGCTTGAACTTATTCGATGGCTACACCTTC. V usage is TRBV7-9 and J usage is TRBJ1-2; D remains unclear. CDR3 length equals 13 residues. V lost 3 bases, J lost 6 bases, and 11 bases lay in between. Germline CDR1 and CDR2: SEHNR and FQNEAQ (reference sequence).

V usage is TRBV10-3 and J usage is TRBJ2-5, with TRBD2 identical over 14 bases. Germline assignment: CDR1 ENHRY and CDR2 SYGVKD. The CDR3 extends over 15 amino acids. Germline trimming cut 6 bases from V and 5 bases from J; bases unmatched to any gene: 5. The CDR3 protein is CAISPGTSGSETQYF. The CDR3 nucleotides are TGTGCCATCAGCCCGGGGACTAGCGGGAGTGAGACCCAGTACTTC.